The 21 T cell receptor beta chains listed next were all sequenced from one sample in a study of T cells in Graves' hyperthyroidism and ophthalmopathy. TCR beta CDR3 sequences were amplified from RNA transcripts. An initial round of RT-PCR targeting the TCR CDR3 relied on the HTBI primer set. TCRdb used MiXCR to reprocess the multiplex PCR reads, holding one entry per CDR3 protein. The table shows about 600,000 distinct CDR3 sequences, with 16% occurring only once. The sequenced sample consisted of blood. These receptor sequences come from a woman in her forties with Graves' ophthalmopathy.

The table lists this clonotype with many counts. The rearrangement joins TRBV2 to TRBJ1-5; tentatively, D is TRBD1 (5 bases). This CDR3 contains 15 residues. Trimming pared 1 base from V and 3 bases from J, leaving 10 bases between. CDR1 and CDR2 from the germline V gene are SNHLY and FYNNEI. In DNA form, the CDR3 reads TGTGCCAGCAGTGAAGGGGGACGGGTCAATCAGCCCCAGCATTTT. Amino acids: CASSEGGRVNQPQHF.

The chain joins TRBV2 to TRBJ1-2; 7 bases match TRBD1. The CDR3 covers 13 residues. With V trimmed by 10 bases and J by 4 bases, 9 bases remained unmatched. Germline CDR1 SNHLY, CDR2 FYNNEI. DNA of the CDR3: TGTGCCACTCCGAACAGGGGAGGCTATGGCTACACCTTC. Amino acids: CATPNRGGYGYTF. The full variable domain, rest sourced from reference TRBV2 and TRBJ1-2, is EPEVTQTPSHQVTQMGQEVILRCVPISNHLYFYWYRQILGQKVEFLVSFYNNEISEKSEIFDDQFSVERPDGSNFTLKIRSTKLEDSAMYFCATPNRGGYGYTFGSGTRLTVV.

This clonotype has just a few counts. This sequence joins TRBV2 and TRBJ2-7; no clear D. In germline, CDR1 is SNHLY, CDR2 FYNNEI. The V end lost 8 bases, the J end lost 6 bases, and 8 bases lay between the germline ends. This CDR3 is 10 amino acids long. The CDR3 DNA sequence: TGTGCCAGCGTGTCACTCGAGCAGTACTTC. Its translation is CASVSLEQYF.

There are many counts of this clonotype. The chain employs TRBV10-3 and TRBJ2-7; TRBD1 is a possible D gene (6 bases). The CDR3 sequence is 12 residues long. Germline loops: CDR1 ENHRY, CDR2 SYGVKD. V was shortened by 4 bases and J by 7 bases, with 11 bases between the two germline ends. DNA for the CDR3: TGTGCCATCAGTGTCCAGGGGTGGGAGCAGTACTTC. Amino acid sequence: CAISVQGWEQYF.

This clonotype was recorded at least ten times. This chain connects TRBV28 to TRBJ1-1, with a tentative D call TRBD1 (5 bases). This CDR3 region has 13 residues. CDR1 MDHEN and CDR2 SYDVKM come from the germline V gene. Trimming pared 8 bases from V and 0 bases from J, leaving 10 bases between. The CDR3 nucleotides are TGTGCCAGCGGGGGGAATTTGAACACTGAAGCTTTCTTT. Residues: CASGGNLNTEAFF.

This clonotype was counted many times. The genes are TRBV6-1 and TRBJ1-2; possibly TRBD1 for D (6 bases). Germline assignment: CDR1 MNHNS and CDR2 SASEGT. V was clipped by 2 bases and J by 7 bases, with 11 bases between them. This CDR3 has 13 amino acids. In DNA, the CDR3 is TGTGCCAGCAGTGAAAGGACAGATCTTGGCTACACCTTC. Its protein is CASSERTDLGYTF.

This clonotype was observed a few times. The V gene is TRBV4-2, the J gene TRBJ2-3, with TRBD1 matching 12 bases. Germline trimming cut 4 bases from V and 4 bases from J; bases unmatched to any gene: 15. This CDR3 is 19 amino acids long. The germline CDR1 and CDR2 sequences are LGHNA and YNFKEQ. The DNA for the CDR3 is TGTGCCAGCAGCCCATTGGGACAGGGGGCTCGATTTCGCTCAGATACGCAGTATTTT. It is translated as CASSPLGQGARFRSDTQYF.

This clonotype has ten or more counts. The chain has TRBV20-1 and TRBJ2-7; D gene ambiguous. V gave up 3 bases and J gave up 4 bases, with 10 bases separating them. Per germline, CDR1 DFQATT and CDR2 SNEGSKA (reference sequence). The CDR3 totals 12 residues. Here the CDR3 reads CSASRPSYEQYF. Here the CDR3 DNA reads TGCAGTGCTAGTCGGCCTTCGTACGAGCAGTACTTC.

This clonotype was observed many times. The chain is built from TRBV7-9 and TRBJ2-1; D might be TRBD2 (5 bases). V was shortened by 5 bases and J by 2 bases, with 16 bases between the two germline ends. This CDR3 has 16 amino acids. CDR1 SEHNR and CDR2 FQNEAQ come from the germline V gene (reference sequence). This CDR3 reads CASSQEWGAPYNEQFF. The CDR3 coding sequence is TGTGCCAGCAGCCAAGAGTGGGGAGCCCCCTACAATGAGCAGTTCTTC.

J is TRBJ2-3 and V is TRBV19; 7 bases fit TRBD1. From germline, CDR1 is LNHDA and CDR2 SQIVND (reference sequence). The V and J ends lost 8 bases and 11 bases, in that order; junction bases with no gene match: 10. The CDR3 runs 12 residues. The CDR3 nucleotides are TGTGCCAGTGGGACGCGACAGGGTCGGCAGTATTTT. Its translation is CASGTRQGRQYF. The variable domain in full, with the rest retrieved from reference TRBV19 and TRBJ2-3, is DGGITQSPKYLFRKEGQNVTLSCEQNLNHDAMYWYRQDPGQGLRLIYYSQIVNDFQKGDIAEGYSVSREKKESFPLTVTSAQKNPTAFYLCASGTRQGRQYFGPGTRLTVL.

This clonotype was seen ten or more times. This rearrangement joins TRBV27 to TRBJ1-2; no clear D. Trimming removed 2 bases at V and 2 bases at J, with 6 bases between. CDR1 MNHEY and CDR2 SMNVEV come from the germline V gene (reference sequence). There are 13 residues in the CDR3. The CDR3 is CASSLGENYGYTF. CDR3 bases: TGTGCCAGCAGTTTAGGAGAGAACTATGGCTACACCTTC.

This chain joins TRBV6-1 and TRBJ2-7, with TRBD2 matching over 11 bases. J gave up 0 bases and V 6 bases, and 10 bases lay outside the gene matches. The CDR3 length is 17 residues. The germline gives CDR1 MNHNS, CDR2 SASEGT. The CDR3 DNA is TGTGCCAGCAGGGCGGGACTAGCGGCAGCCCGCTCCTACGAGCAGTACTTC. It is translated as CASRAGLAAARSYEQYF.

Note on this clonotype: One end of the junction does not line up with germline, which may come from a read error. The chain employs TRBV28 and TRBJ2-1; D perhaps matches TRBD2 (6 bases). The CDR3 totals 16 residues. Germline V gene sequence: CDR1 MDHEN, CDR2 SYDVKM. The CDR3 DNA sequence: TGTGCCAGCAGTTTACCCGGGGGTCGGTCCTACAATGAGCGGTTCTTC. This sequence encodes CASSLPGGRSYNERFF.

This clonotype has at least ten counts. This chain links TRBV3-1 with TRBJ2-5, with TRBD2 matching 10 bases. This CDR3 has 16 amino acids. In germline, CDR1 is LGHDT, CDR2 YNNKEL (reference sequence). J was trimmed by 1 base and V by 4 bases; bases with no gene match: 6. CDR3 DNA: TGTGCCAGCAGCCCGCTATTAGCGGGGGGCCAAGAGACCCAGTACTTC. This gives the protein CASSPLLAGGQETQYF.

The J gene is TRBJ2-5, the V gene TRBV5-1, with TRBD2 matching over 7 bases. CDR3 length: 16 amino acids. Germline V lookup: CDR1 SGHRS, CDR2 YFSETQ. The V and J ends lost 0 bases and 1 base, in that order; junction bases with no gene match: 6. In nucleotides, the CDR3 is TGCGCCAGCAGCTTGGCGTCAACGGGGGGCCAAGAGACCCAGTACTTC. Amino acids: CASSLASTGGQETQYF. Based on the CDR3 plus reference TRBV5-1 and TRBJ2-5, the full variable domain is KAGVTQTPRYLIKTRGQQVTLSCSPISGHRSVSWYQQTPGQGLQFLFEYFSETQRNKGNFPGRFSGRQFSNSRSEMNVSTLELGDSALYLCASSLASTGGQETQYFGPGTRLLVL.

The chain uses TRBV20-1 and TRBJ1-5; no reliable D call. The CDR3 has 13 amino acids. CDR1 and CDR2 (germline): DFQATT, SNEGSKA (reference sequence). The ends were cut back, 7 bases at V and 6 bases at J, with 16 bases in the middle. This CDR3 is CSVLPGTGQPQHF. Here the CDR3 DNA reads TGCAGTGTCCTCCCCGGTACGGGTCAGCCCCAGCATTTT.

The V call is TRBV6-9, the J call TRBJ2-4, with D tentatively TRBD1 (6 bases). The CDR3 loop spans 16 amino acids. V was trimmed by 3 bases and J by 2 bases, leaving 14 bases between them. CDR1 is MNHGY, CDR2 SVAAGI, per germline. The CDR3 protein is CASSYLRQVPKNIQYF. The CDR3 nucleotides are TGTGCCAGCAGTTACTTACGACAGGTCCCCAAAAACATTCAGTACTTC.

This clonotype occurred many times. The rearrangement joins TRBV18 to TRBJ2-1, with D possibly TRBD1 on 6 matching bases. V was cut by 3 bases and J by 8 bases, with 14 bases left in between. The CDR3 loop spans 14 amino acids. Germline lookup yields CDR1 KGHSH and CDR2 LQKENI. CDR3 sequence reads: CASSPGATEHEQFF. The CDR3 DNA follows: TGTGCCAGCTCACCGGGGGCTACAGAGCATGAGCAGTTCTTC.

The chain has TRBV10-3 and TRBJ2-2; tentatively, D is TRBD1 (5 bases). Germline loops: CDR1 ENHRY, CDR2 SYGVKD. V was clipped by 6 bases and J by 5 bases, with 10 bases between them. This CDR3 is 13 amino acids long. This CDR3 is CAIRKTDTGELFF. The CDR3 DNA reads TGTGCCATCAGAAAGACAGATACCGGGGAGCTGTTTTTT.

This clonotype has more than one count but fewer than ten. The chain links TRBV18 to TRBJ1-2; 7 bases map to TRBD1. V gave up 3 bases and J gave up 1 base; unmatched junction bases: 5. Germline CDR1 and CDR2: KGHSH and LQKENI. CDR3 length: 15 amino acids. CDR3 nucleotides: TGTGCCAGCTCACCTGGGACAGAAGTTAACTATGGCTACACCTTC. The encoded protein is CASSPGTEVNYGYTF.

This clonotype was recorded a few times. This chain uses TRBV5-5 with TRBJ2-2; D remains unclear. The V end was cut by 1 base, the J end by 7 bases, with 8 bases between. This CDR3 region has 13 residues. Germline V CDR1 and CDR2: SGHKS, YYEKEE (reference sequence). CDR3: CASSLSGDGELFF. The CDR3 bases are TGTGCCAGCAGCTTGAGTGGTGACGGGGAGCTGTTTTTT.